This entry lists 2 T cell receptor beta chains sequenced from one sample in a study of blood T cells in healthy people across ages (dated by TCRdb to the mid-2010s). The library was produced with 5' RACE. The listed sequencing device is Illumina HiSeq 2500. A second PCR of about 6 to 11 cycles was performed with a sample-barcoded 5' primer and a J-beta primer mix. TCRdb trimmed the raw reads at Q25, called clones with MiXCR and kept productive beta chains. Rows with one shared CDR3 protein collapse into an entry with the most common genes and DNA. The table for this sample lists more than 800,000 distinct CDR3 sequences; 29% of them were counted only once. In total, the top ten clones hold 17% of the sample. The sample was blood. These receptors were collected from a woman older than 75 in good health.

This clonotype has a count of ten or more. The CDR3 nucleotides read TGCAGTGCTAGGGGACAGGGAGGCACAGATACGCAGTATTTT. It encodes CSARGQGGTDTQYF. V usage is TRBV20-1 and J usage is TRBJ2-3, with 9 bases matching TRBD1. The CDR3 covers 14 residues. V shed 3 bases, J shed 1 base, and the junction held 2 bases outside the gene matches. Looked up from germline, CDR1 is DFQATT and CDR2 is SNEGSKA (reference sequence).

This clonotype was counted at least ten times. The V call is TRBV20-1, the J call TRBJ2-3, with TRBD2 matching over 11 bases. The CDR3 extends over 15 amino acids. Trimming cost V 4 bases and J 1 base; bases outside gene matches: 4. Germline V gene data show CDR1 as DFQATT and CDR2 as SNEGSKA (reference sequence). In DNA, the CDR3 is TGCAGTGCTACTGGGACTAGCGGACGCACAGATACGCAGTATTTT. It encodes CSATGTSGRTDTQYF.